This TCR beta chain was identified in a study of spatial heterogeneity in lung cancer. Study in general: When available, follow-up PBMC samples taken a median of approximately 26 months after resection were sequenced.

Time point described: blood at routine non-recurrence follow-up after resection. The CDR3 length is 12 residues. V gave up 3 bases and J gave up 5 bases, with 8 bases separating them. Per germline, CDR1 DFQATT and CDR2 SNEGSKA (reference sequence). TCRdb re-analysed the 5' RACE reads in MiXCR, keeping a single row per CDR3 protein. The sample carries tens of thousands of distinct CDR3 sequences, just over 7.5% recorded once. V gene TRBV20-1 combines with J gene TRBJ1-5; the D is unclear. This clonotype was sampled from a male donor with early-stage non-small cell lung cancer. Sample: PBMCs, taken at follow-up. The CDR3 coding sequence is TGCAGTGCTAGGGCCGGGGATCAGCCCCAGCATTTT. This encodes CSARAGDQPQHF.